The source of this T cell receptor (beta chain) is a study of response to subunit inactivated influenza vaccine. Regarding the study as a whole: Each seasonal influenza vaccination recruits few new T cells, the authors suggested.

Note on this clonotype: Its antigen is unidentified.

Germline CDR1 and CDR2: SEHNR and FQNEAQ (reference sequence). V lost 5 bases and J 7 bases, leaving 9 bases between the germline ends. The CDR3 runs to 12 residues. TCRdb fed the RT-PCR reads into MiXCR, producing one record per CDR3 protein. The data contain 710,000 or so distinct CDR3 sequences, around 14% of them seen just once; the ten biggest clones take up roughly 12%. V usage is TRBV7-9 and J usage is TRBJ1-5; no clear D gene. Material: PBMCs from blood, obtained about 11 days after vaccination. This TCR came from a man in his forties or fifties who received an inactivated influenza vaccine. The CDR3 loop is CASSDGGQPQHF. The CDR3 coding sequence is TGTGCCAGCAGCGATGGTGGGCAGCCCCAGCATTTT.